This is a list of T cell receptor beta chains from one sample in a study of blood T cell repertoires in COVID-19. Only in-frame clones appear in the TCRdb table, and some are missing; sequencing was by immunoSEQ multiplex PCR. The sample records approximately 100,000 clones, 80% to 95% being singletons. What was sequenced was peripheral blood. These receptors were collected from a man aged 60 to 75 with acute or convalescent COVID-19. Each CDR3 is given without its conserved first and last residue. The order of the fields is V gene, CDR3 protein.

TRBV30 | AWRAGGLYGYT
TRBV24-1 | ATSEGPQGSGYT
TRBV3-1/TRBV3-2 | ASSHGSREPQH
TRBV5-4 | ASSLEAGGGYT
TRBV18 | ASSPGAASNQPQH
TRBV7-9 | ASSLLQGLNTGELF
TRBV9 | ASSVSGRGGRNTQY
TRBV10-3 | AISESLREST
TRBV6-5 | ASRDYYYEQY
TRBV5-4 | ASSPSTGGNTEAF
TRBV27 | ASRLQAGNSPLH
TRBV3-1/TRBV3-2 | ASSRNPRSSGNTIY
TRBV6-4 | ASSDSPGTDTQY
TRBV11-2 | ASSLDKAGAGDEQY
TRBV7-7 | ASSLSWPGNLGGQETQY
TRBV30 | ACNLDRVYYGYT
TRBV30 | AWSTGSNQPQH
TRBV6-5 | ASSPPMGGEETQY
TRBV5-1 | ASSLLGQLGEAF
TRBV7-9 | ASSLASGHVNEQF
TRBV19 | ASSIYSDKNTGELF
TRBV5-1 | ASSPGFEQF
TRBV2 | ASSAGQGNQPQH
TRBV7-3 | ASSLSDRVRAGELF
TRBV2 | ASSGQYSNQPQH
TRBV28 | ASSSQGARYGYT
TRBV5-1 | ASSPDRGNEKLF
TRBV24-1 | ATARASGVNTGELF
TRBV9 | ASSVASQETQY
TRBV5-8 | ASVRGGQPQH
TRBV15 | ATSRDGTGGNTIY
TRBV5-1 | ASSLSGQGQEQY
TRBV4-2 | ASSLRLATRTDTQY
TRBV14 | ASSLTQSSPLH
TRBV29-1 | SVKPGDSTDTQY
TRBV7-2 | ASSLEQGVYNEQF
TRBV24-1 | ATQGLYGYT
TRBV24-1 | ATSDRGSEKLF
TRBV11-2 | ASSLDSVLGNEQF
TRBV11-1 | ASSLVLGQNTEAF
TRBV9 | ASSVAATYNEQF
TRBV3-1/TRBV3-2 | ASSARDSFYGYT
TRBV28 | ASSLWGQASSYEQY
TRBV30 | AWKYSSYNEQF
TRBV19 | ASTTQGAGTDTQY
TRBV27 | ASRGSNQPQH
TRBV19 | ASSSAGSGELF
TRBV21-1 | ASSKGGEESNQPQH
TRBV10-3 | AISEEGAIGSPLH
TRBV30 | AWSVGGTGELF
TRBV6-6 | ASSYAGDVVNTIY
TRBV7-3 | ASSLAGGEQF
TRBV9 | ASSVAGTGSNTEAF
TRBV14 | ASSFGQGVQGANVLT
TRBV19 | ASSSRTETYEQY
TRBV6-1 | ASSEIQASYGYT
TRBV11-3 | ASSFGRSSYNSPLH
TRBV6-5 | ASANRGDTEAF
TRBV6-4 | ASSDQRGGTYNEQF
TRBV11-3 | ASSLASLAFGTQY